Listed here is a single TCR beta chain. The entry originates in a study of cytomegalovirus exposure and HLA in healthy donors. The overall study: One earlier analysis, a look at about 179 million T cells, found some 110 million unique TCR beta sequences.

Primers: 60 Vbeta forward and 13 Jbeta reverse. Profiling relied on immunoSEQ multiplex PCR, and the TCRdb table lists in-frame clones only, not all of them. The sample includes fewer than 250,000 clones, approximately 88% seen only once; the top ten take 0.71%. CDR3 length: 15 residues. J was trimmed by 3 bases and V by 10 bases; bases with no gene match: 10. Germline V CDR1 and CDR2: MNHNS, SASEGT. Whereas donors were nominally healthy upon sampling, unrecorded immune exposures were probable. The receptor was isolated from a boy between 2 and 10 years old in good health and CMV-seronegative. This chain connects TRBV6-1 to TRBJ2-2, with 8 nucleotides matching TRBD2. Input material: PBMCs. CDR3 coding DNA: TGTGCCATACGGGAGGGGGGCGCCGACACCGGGGAGCTGTTTTTT. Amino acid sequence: CAIREGGADTGELFF.